The rows below give T cell receptor beta chains drawn from one sample of a study of shared clonotypes between healthy human individuals. The method was immunoSEQ multiplex PCR; TCRdb's version includes in-frame clones alone and lacks a portion of them. Of millions of clones listed, 90% to 95% are singletons. Sequenced: naive CD4+ T cells from PBMCs. Receptor source: a man younger than 30 in good health. Some clones in this sample may be carry-over from other donors' samples. Each CDR3 is given with its conserved first and last residue. Each record gives: V gene, clone size, D gene, J gene, CDR3 protein, CDR3 DNA. A D gene is named only where the DNA matches it firmly. Clone size appears in some rows only: once, few, many, or a class for an expanded clone.

TRBV18	-	-	TRBJ1-4	CASSTRVGENEKLFF	TGTGCCAGCTCAACAAGGGTTGGAGAAAATGAAAAACTGTTTTTT
TRBV7-3	-	-	TRBJ2-5	CASSPGAGQQETQYF	TGTGCCAGCAGCCCAGGGGCGGGCCAGCAAGAGACCCAGTACTTC
TRBV14	-	-	TRBJ2-3	CASSQVKWISDTQYF	TGTGCCAGCAGCCAAGTGAAGTGGATTTCAGATACGCAGTATTTT
TRBV18	once	-	TRBJ2-1	CASSPNYYNEQFF	TGTGCCAGCTCACCCAATTACTACAATGAGCAGTTCTTC
TRBV9	once	-	TRBJ2-1	CASSLTWRADNEQFF	TGTGCCAGCAGCTTAACGTGGCGGGCTGACAATGAGCAGTTCTTC
TRBV28	-	TRBD1	TRBJ2-7	CASSRPRTGVYEQYF	TGTGCCAGCAGTCGTCCGAGGACAGGGGTCTACGAGCAGTACTTC
TRBV28	few	TRBD1	TRBJ2-2	CASSSGQPSTGELFF	TGTGCCAGCAGTTCGGGACAGCCGAGCACCGGGGAGCTGTTTTTT
TRBV6-5	-	-	TRBJ1-2	CASSYDLYPDRLLTF	TGTGCCAGCAGTTACGACTTATATCCTGACCGTCTCCTTACCTTC
TRBV7-2	-	-	TRBJ2-5	CASSLRYRQETQYF	TGTGCCAGCAGCTTACGTTACAGACAAGAGACCCAGTACTTC
TRBV5-8	-	-	TRBJ1-2	CASSLVAHWADYGYTF	TGTGCCAGCAGCTTGGTGGCTCATTGGGCGGACTATGGCTACACCTTC
TRBV27	-	TRBD1	TRBJ1-2	CASKDRVDGYTF	TGTGCCAGCAAGGACAGGGTGGATGGCTACACCTTC
TRBV19	-	TRBD2	TRBJ2-1	CASSRTSSSYNEQFF	TGTGCCAGTTCTCGGACTAGCAGCTCCTACAATGAGCAGTTCTTC
TRBV28	-	-	TRBJ2-1	CASRTNNEQFF	TGTGCCAGCAGAACCAACAATGAGCAGTTCTTC
TRBV6-6	-	-	TRBJ1-3	CASSAGYSGNTIYF	TGTGCCAGCAGTGCAGGATACTCTGGAAACACCATATATTTT
TRBV7-9	-	TRBD1	TRBJ1-4	CASSLLTGGGEKLFF	TGTGCCAGCAGCTTACTGACAGGGGGAGGTGAAAAACTGTTTTTT
TRBV10-3	-	-	TRBJ1-3	CAISEYPGSGNTIYF	TGTGCCATCAGTGAGTACCCAGGCTCTGGAAACACCATATATTTT
TRBV9	once	-	TRBJ2-5	CASSVGAYRSLGETQYF	TGTGCCAGCAGCGTAGGTGCCTACCGATCTCTGGGGGAGACCCAGTACTTC
TRBV5-1	-	TRBD2	TRBJ2-3	CASSLPRGDTDTQYF	TGCGCCAGCAGCTTACCGCGGGGGGACACAGATACGCAGTATTTT
TRBV18	-	TRBD1	TRBJ2-7	CASSPYRGPYEQYF	TGTGCCAGCTCACCCTACAGGGGCCCCTACGAGCAGTACTTC
TRBV6-5	-	TRBD1	TRBJ2-5	CASSLGQKETQYF	TGTGCCAGCAGCTTGGGACAGAAAGAGACCCAGTACTTC
TRBV30	-	-	TRBJ2-2	CAWSVGAGGTGELFF	TGTGCCTGGAGTGTAGGGGCAGGCGGCACCGGGGAGCTGTTTTTT
TRBV11-2	-	-	TRBJ2-5	CASSRGSQETQYF	TGTGCCAGCAGTAGGGGGTCCCAAGAGACCCAGTACTTC
TRBV7-9	-	TRBD2	TRBJ2-2	CASSPGLDFYTGELFF	TGTGCCAGCAGCCCGGGACTAGATTTCTATACCGGGGAGCTGTTTTTT
TRBV30	-	TRBD1	TRBJ1-2	CAWRDRISRNYGYTF	TGTGCCTGGAGGGACAGGATTAGCCGTAACTATGGCTACACCTTC
TRBV25-1	few	-	TRBJ2-7	CASTTAGALSEQYF	TGTGCCAGCACCACGGCAGGGGCCCTCTCCGAGCAGTACTTC
TRBV7-2	-	TRBD1	TRBJ2-7	CASSLAGGSYEQYF	TGTGCCAGCAGCTTGGCAGGGGGCTCCTACGAGCAGTACTTC
TRBV6-5	-	-	TRBJ2-1	CASSYPGNKNEQFF	TGTGCCAGCAGTTACCCGGGAAACAAGAATGAGCAGTTCTTC
TRBV11-2	once	-	TRBJ2-1	CASSEGYNEQFF	TGTGCCAGCAGCGAAGGCTACAATGAGCAGTTCTTC
TRBV27	-	-	TRBJ2-3	CASTLNGWEGADTQYF	TGTGCCAGCACCCTCAATGGGTGGGAAGGGGCAGATACGCAGTATTTT
TRBV5-5	few	-	TRBJ1-5	CASSLYSVDLGQPQHF	TGTGCCAGCAGCTTGTACTCAGTGGATTTGGGTCAGCCCCAGCATTTT
TRBV6-4	-	TRBD2	TRBJ2-7	CASSDGTSGSYEQYF	TGTGCCAGCAGTGACGGGACTAGCGGCTCCTACGAGCAGTACTTC